Listed below are T cell receptor beta chains from one sample, sequenced in a study of blood T cell repertoires in COVID-19. Generated by immunoSEQ multiplex PCR, the TCRdb table keeps only in-frame clones and is missing some. The sample consists of around 47,000 clones, roughly four fifths of them appearing once. The sequencing input was peripheral blood. The source of these receptors is a woman older than 75 with COVID-19, enrolled during active disease. The CDR3 runs from the conserved cysteine through the conserved F or W. The order of the fields is V gene, clone size, J gene, D gene, CDR3 DNA, CDR3 protein. D genes are given only for firm matches. Size tells how often a clone was seen (once, few, many) or the class of an expanded clone, and some rows leave it out.

>TRBV11-3|.|TRBJ1-1|.
TGTGCCAGCAGCTTACAGGGCCCGAACACTGAAGCTTTCTTT
CASSLQGPNTEAFF
>TRBV28|few|TRBJ1-1|.
TGTGCCAGCAGTCCCGGACAGTGGGCGGACACTGAAGCTTTCTTT
CASSPGQWADTEAFF
>TRBV9|few|TRBJ2-7|.
TGTGCCAGCAGCGGGGGCCCGACTTCTTACGAGCAGTACTTC
CASSGGPTSYEQYF
>TRBV5-1|.|TRBJ2-5|TRBD1
TGCGCCAGCAGCTTGGGTGGGACAGGCCAAGAGACCCAGTACTTC
CASSLGGTGQETQYF
>TRBV25-1|.|TRBJ1-2|.
TGTGCCAGCAGTGACCCCTTAACCCGGGGCTACACCTTC
CASSDPLTRGYTF
>TRBV3-1/TRBV3-2|.|TRBJ2-4|TRBD2
TGTGCCAGCAGCCGGAGCGGGAGGCTTCTCTTGAACATTCAGTACTTC
CASSRSGRLLLNIQYF
>TRBV5-1|.|TRBJ1-5|TRBD1
TGCGCCAGCAGCCCGGGACAGGGAGCCCATCAGCCCCAGCATTTT
CASSPGQGAHQPQHF
>TRBV25-1|once|TRBJ2-2|TRBD1
TGTGCCATCCAGGGACAGGGGGCTACCGGGGAGCTGTTTTTT
CAIQGQGATGELFF
>TRBV5-1|.|TRBJ2-4|.
TGCGCCAGCAGCTCGAGCACTTTCGGCAAAAACATTCAGTACTTC
CASSSSTFGKNIQYF
>TRBV7-2|.|TRBJ2-1|.
TGTGCCAGCAGCCCACCGGGACTCCCACTCTACAATGAGCAGTTCTTC
CASSPPGLPLYNEQFF
>TRBV9|.|TRBJ1-5|.
TGTGCCAGCAGCGTGGCAGGGGCAATCCATCAGCCCCAGCATTTT
CASSVAGAIHQPQHF
>TRBV7-8|.|TRBJ1-3|.
TGTGCCAGCAGCTGGACGGGAATCGCCTCTGGAAACACCATATATTTT
CASSWTGIASGNTIYF
>TRBV20-1|.|TRBJ1-2|TRBD1
TGCAGTGGGACAGGGGACTATGGCTACACCTTC
CSGTGDYGYTF
>TRBV19|few|TRBJ1-3|TRBD1
TGTGCCAGTAGTATGCCCCCAGGGGGGAGCGGAGGAAACACCATATATTTT
CASSMPPGGSGGNTIYF
>TRBV27|.|TRBJ2-7|.
TGTGCCAGCAGTTCTCGGGGAGGGGGATGGTCGGGGGAGCAGTACTTC
CASSSRGGGWSGEQYF
>TRBV4-1|few|TRBJ2-3|TRBD2
TGCGCCAGCAGCCAAGAACTCACTAGCGGGAGGGTCACAGATACGCAGTATTTT
CASSQELTSGRVTDTQYF
>TRBV7-2|.|TRBJ2-5|.
TGTGCCAGCAGCTTATCGGGTGAGACCCAGTACTTC
CASSLSGETQYF
>TRBV11-2|once|TRBJ1-1|.
TGTGCCAGCAGCCTATCGGTTGCGAACACTGAAGCTTTCTTT
CASSLSVANTEAFF
>TRBV5-1|.|TRBJ1-5|TRBD1
TGCGCCAGCAGCTTGGGGGGACAGGGAAGTCAGCCCCAGCATTTT
CASSLGGQGSQPQHF
>TRBV15|few|TRBJ2-1|TRBD2
TGTGCCACCAGCAGAGATGGCGGGAGCTCCTACAATGAGCAGTTCTTC
CATSRDGGSSYNEQFF
>TRBV6-5|.|TRBJ1-2|.
TGTGCCAGCAGTTACTCTCCAGGGAACTATGGCTACACCTTC
CASSYSPGNYGYTF
>TRBV4-2|.|TRBJ2-5|.
TGTGCCAGCAGCTTCGGGGAGACCCAGTACTTC
CASSFGETQYF
>TRBV5-1|.|TRBJ2-7|TRBD2
TGCGCCAGCAGCCCGACTAGCGGGTACGAGCAGTACTTC
CASSPTSGYEQYF
>TRBV11-2|few|TRBJ2-3|.
TGTGCCAGCACCACTTCTAGCACAGATACGCAGTATTTT
CASTTSSTDTQYF
>TRBV10-3|.|TRBJ2-2|.
TGTGCCATCAGTGGGACTATTGACACCGGGGAGCTGTTTTTT
CAISGTIDTGELFF
>TRBV19|.|TRBJ2-3|.
TGTGCCAGTACCCGTGGGCTATCCGATACGCAGTATTTT
CASTRGLSDTQYF
>TRBV10-2|.|TRBJ2-5|.
TGCGCCAGCAGTGAGTTACTAAGAGGGACCCAGTACTTC
CASSELLRGTQYF
>TRBV3-1/TRBV3-2|.|TRBJ2-1|TRBD2
TGTGCCAGCAGCCGCTTCGGGACTAGCTCCTACAATGAGCAGTTCTTC
CASSRFGTSSYNEQFF
>TRBV5-5|.|TRBJ2-1|.
TGTGCCAGCAGCTTGAGCCTAAATGAGCAGTTCTTC
CASSLSLNEQFF
>TRBV6-6|few|TRBJ1-3|.
TGTGCCAGTTCGGACAGTTTGTCCGGGGGGAACACCATATATTTT
CASSDSLSGGNTIYF
>TRBV7-8|.|TRBJ1-3|TRBD1
TGTGCCAGCAGCTTTCGAGACAGGGGGGCGGTTTATGGAAACACCATATATTTT
CASSFRDRGAVYGNTIYF
>TRBV4-2|.|TRBJ2-1|TRBD1
TGTGCCAGCGGGACAGTAAATGAGCAGTTCTTC
CASGTVNEQFF
>TRBV6-4|.|TRBJ2-1|TRBD2
TGTGCCAGCAGTGACTCAGGGCTAGCGGGAGGAGGTGAGCAGTTCTTC
CASSDSGLAGGGEQFF
>TRBV19|.|TRBJ2-1|TRBD2
TGTGCCAGTAGTATAGATCCGACTAGCGGGACAGGAAATGAGCAGTTCTTC
CASSIDPTSGTGNEQFF
>TRBV11-3|.|TRBJ2-6|.
TGTGCCAGCAGCCAAGGGGGTTCTGGGGCCAACGTCCTGACTTTC
CASSQGGSGANVLTF
>TRBV5-4|few|TRBJ1-1|.
TGTGCCAGCAGCTTGGCAGTGAACACTGAAGCTTTCTTT
CASSLAVNTEAFF
>TRBV27|.|TRBJ2-1|TRBD2
TGTGCCAGCAGTACCACGGGGGGGGGATACAATGAGCAGTTCTTC
CASSTTGGGYNEQFF
>TRBV5-6|once|TRBJ1-2|.
TGTGCCAGCAGCCTGTCTCAGGGAACCTATGGCTACACCTTC
CASSLSQGTYGYTF
>TRBV9|.|TRBJ2-1|TRBD2
TGTGCCAGCAGCGTAGGGGTTAGCGGGGGCTGGGGCTCCTACAATGAGCAGTTCTTC
CASSVGVSGGWGSYNEQFF
>TRBV28|medium-sized|TRBJ1-6|.
TGTGCCAGCAGTTCACTCCCCCGAAGTCCCTATAATTCACCCCTCCACTTT
CASSSLPRSPYNSPLHF
>TRBV3-1/TRBV3-2|.|TRBJ2-5|TRBD2
TGTGCCAGCAGCCATATAGGACTAGCCGGAGAGACCCAGTACTTC
CASSHIGLAGETQYF
>TRBV7-2|once|TRBJ2-7|TRBD2
TGTGCCAGCAGCTTAGGGGCCTTAGCGGGAGGGAGCCCCTACGAGCAGTACTTC
CASSLGALAGGSPYEQYF
>TRBV6-2/TRBV6-3|few|TRBJ2-5|TRBD2
TGTGCCAGCAGTTACTCGGCTAGCGGCCAAGAGACCCAGTACTTC
CASSYSASGQETQYF
>TRBV7-2|.|TRBJ2-7|.
TGTGCCAGTAGGACTGGGAACTCCTACGAGCAGTACTTC
CASRTGNSYEQYF
>TRBV18|few|TRBJ1-1|.
TGTGCCAGCTCACCGTCGACTGTGAACACTGAAGCTTTCTTT
CASSPSTVNTEAFF
>TRBV21-1|.|TRBJ2-3|.
TGTGCCAGCAGCAAAGGGGAGGACACGCCCAGCACAGATACGCAGTATTTT
CASSKGEDTPSTDTQYF
>TRBV9|.|TRBJ2-1|TRBD2
TGTGCCAGCAGCCCCTCTACTAGCGGGCTCTACAATGAGCAGTTCTTC
CASSPSTSGLYNEQFF
>TRBV19|.|TRBJ2-2|TRBD2
TGTGCCAGTAGACGACTAGCGGGATCGGGGGCCGGGGAGCTGTTTTTT
CASRRLAGSGAGELFF
>TRBV14|.|TRBJ2-5|TRBD2
TGTGCCAGCAGCCACGGGACTAGCGGGAGAAGGGAGACCCAGTACTTC
CASSHGTSGRRETQYF
>TRBV5-6|.|TRBJ2-1|TRBD1
TGTGCCAGCAGTCTGGCCGGGACAGGGAATAGCAATGAGCAGTTCTTC
CASSLAGTGNSNEQFF
>TRBV3-1/TRBV3-2|.|TRBJ2-3|TRBD1
TGTGCCAGCAGCCAAGATCCGGACAGGGGGGATACGCAGTATTTT
CASSQDPDRGDTQYF
>TRBV6-5|.|TRBJ2-7|.
TGTGCCAGCACTGTAACAGGAACCTACGAGCAGTACTTC
CASTVTGTYEQYF
>TRBV18|once|TRBJ2-7|TRBD1
TGTGCCAGCTCCCCCCGGACAGGGGGCTCCTACGAGCAGTACTTC
CASSPRTGGSYEQYF